Following are 12 T cell receptor beta chains from one sample sequenced in a study of shared clonotypes between healthy human individuals. TCRdb keeps only in-frame clones here, not all; method: immunoSEQ multiplex PCR. The table shows about 510,000 clones, with about three quarters occurring only once. The sample taken for sequencing was PBMCs. The receptors derive from a middle-aged woman in good health. Some clones in this sample may be carry-over from other donors' samples.

J is TRBJ2-2 and V is TRBV2; D is perhaps TRBD1 (6 bases). The V and J ends lost 4 bases and 1 base respectively, with 10 bases between them. Germline loops: CDR1 SNHLY, CDR2 FYNNEI. The CDR3 has 15 residues. CDR3 in DNA: TGTGCCAGCAGTGTACGCAGGGGGAACACCGGGGAGCTGTTTTTT. It specifies CASSVRRGNTGELFF. The full variable domain, with the rest looked up from reference TRBV2 and TRBJ2-2, is EPEVTQTPSHQVTQMGQEVILRCVPISNHLYFYWYRQILGQKVEFLVSFYNNEISEKSEIFDDQFSVERPDGSNFTLKIRSTKLEDSAMYFCASSVRRGNTGELFFGEGSRLTVL.

V usage is TRBV2 and J usage is TRBJ1-2; TRBD1 agrees at 11 bases. Trimming took 6 bases from V and 7 from J; bases not matched to a gene: 4. Germline V CDR1 and CDR2: SNHLY, FYNNEI. There are 13 residues in the CDR3. CDR3 coding DNA: TGTGCCAGCAGGGACAGGGGGCCGGGTGGCTACACCTTC. Protein sequence: CASRDRGPGGYTF.

This chain connects TRBV2 to TRBJ1-5; TRBD1 is a possible D gene (6 bases). The V gene's germline CDR1 is SNHLY and CDR2 FYNNEI. The V end was cut by 0 bases, the J end by 6 bases, with 12 bases between. The CDR3 has 15 residues. CDR3 nucleotide sequence: TGTGCCAGCAGTGAAGCCCTCGGACAGTTTCAGCCCCAGCATTTT. It specifies CASSEALGQFQPQHF.

The gene calls are TRBV7-2 and TRBJ1-1; maybe TRBD1 (5 bases). The CDR3 extends over 16 amino acids. V dropped 2 bases and J dropped 4 bases, with 17 bases sitting between them. The germline V gene encodes CDR1 SGHTA and CDR2 FQGNSA. The CDR3 spells CASSLMGGGSGTEAFF. DNA of the CDR3: TGTGCCAGCAGCTTAATGGGGGGAGGGAGCGGCACTGAAGCTTTCTTT. The full variable domain, rest sourced from reference TRBV7-2 and TRBJ1-1, is GAGVSQSPSNKVTEKGKDVELRCDPISGHTALYWYRQSLGQGLEFLIYFQGNSAPDKSGLPSDRFSAERTGGSVSTLTIQRTQQEDSAVYLCASSLMGGGSGTEAFFGQGTRLTVV.

Concerning this clone: Within the sample, other DNA sequences also encode this same CDR3. The chain has TRBV2 and TRBJ2-7; tentatively, D is TRBD2 (5 bases). The V and J ends lost 6 bases and 0 bases respectively, with 9 bases between them. The germline V gene has CDR1 SNHLY and CDR2 FYNNEI. This CDR3 has 13 amino acids. CDR3 loop: CASRGGDSYEQYF. The CDR3 DNA is TGTGCCAGCAGAGGAGGTGACTCCTACGAGCAGTACTTC.

The gene calls are TRBV10-3 and TRBJ2-3; tentatively, D is TRBD2 (5 bases). The CDR3 length is 12 residues. CDR1 and CDR2 (germline): ENHRY, SYGVKD. Deletions cut 7 bases from V and 6 bases from J, with 11 bases between. DNA for the CDR3: TGTGCCATCACGGACTCGATCGATACGCAGTATTTT. Residues: CAITDSIDTQYF.

This clone was seen only once. V usage is TRBV5-5 and J usage is TRBJ1-2, with D possibly TRBD1 on 6 matching bases. The V gene lost 2 bases and the J gene lost 2 bases, with 10 bases spanning the gap. CDR1 and CDR2 (germline): SGHKS, YYEKEE (reference sequence). This CDR3 spans 14 amino acids. CDR3 in DNA: TGTGCCAGCAGCTTCGGGGGGCTGAACTATGGCTACACCTTC. This translates into CASSFGGLNYGYTF. Full variable domain (missing parts from reference TRBV5-5 and TRBJ1-2): DAGVTQSPTHLIKTRGQQVTLRCSPISGHKSVSWYQQVLGQGPQFIFQYYEKEERGRGNFPDRFSARQFPNYSSELNVNALLLGDSALYLCASSFGGLNYGYTFGSGTRLTVV.

The chain recombines TRBV28 with TRBJ1-2; TRBD1 is a possible D gene (5 bases). Germline V CDR1 and CDR2: MDHEN, SYDVKM. CDR3 length equals 16 residues. Between the trimmed V and J ends, which lost 2 bases and 4 bases, there was a span of 17 bases. CDR3 loop: CASSLGAGGVGYGYTF. The CDR3 region has the DNA TGTGCCAGCAGTTTAGGGGCCGGCGGGGTTGGCTATGGCTACACCTTC.

Only one count was recorded for this clone. The chain employs TRBV7-3 and TRBJ2-2; a possible D gene is TRBD1 (5 bases). The CDR3 runs to 15 residues. Per the germline V gene, CDR1 is SGHTA and CDR2 is FQGTGA. V was clipped by 1 base and J by 1 base, with 7 bases between them. The CDR3 nucleotides read TGTGCCAGCAGCTTAAGAACAGGGAACACCGGGGAGCTGTTTTTT. This translates into CASSLRTGNTGELFF.

The CDR3 DNA reads TGCAGCGTTGCCGGGACAGCCAGCACAGATACGCAGTATTTT. Amino acids: CSVAGTASTDTQYF. The chain joins TRBV29-1 to TRBJ2-3; TRBD1 matches at 7 bases. The junction had 4 bases not matched to a gene; V was cut back by 4 bases and J by 0 bases. The CDR3 covers 14 residues. Germline CDR1 reads SQVTM; CDR2 reads ANQGSEA.

V and J are TRBV10-3 and TRBJ2-1, with 9 bases fitting TRBD2. CDR1 and CDR2 from the germline V gene are ENHRY and SYGVKD. V was clipped by 3 bases and J by 0 bases; unmatched bases: 9. This CDR3 is built from 18 residues. The CDR3 protein is CAISESGLAGSSYNEQFF. CDR3 nucleotides: TGTGCCATCAGTGAATCGGGACTAGCAGGCAGCTCCTACAATGAGCAGTTCTTC.

This chain connects TRBV27 to TRBJ2-2; no reliable D call. Germline lookup yields CDR1 MNHEY and CDR2 SMNVEV (reference sequence). The ends were cut back, 6 bases at V and 3 bases at J, with 5 bases in the middle. This CDR3 region has 12 residues. The CDR3 protein is CASRTYTGELFF. The CDR3 DNA reads as TGTGCCAGCAGAACCTACACCGGGGAGCTGTTTTTT.